Listed below are T cell receptor beta chains from one sample, sequenced in a study of spatial heterogeneity in lung cancer. A single record per CDR3 protein comes from TCRdb applying MiXCR to the 5' RACE reads. This sample has 15,000 to 20,000 distinct CDR3 sequences, with about 6.5% found just once. The sample was lung tumor tissue, taken at surgery. These receptors were obtained from a female donor with early-stage non-small cell lung cancer. Both conserved end residues are part of each CDR3. The order of the fields is J gene, clone size, V gene, D gene, CDR3 DNA, CDR3 protein. A D gene is named only where the DNA matches it firmly. Clone size is not always given. Where it is, it says once, few, many or a class for expanded clones.

j_call: TRBJ2-1; clone_size: many; v_call: TRBV11-3; d_call: -; cdr3_nt: TGTGCCAGCAGCCCTAAGTGGGGCGCCCAGTTCTTC; cdr3_aa: CASSPKWGAQFF
j_call: TRBJ2-5; clone_size: few; v_call: TRBV19; d_call: -; cdr3_nt: TGTGCCAGTAGTTCGGGATCATCAGTCCAAGAGACCCAGTACTTC; cdr3_aa: CASSSGSSVQETQYF
j_call: TRBJ2-5; clone_size: -; v_call: TRBV20-1; d_call: -; cdr3_nt: TGCAGTGCTAGAGATCAGGGTAGCCAAGAGACCCAGTACTTC; cdr3_aa: CSARDQGSQETQYF
j_call: TRBJ2-5; clone_size: medium-sized; v_call: TRBV20-1; d_call: -; cdr3_nt: TGCAGTGCTAGAGATCCCCTCGGGCAAGAGACCCAGTACTTC; cdr3_aa: CSARDPLGQETQYF
j_call: TRBJ1-2; clone_size: few; v_call: TRBV11-2; d_call: -; cdr3_nt: TGTGCCAGCAGCCCAGGACAGACCCTCTATGGCTACACCTTC; cdr3_aa: CASSPGQTLYGYTF
j_call: TRBJ1-6; clone_size: many; v_call: TRBV7-8; d_call: TRBD1; cdr3_nt: TGTGCCAGCAGCCCGGACAGGGGGGGATTTTCACCCCTCCACTTT; cdr3_aa: CASSPDRGGFSPLHF
j_call: TRBJ2-4; clone_size: many; v_call: TRBV4-3; d_call: -; cdr3_nt: TGCGCCAGCAGCCAAGATCCTGGACTAAATATTCAGTACTTC; cdr3_aa: CASSQDPGLNIQYF
j_call: TRBJ1-6; clone_size: many; v_call: TRBV4-3; d_call: -; cdr3_nt: TGCGCCAGCAGCCAAGAGGGGGCGAATTCACCCCTCCACTTT; cdr3_aa: CASSQEGANSPLHF
j_call: TRBJ2-1; clone_size: -; v_call: TRBV6-5; d_call: TRBD2; cdr3_nt: TGTGCCAGCTGGGAAGGGCCGAACCGGCGGGGGAATGAGCAGTTCTTC; cdr3_aa: CASWEGPNRRGNEQFF
j_call: TRBJ2-7; clone_size: many; v_call: TRBV18; d_call: TRBD1; cdr3_nt: TGTGCCAGCTCACCTGCGCAGGGGGCGGGCGAGCAGTACTTC; cdr3_aa: CASSPAQGAGEQYF
j_call: TRBJ2-5; clone_size: medium-sized; v_call: TRBV7-2; d_call: TRBD2; cdr3_nt: TGTGCCAGCAGCTTAGGCAGCGGGGTCCAAGAGACCCAGTACTTC; cdr3_aa: CASSLGSGVQETQYF